Sequencing of this TCR beta chain was carried out in a study of regulatory and conventional T cells in RAG deficiency. Findings and caveats of the study: Omenn syndrome and CID/AS patients had around 100-fold fewer unique Treg TCR beta sequences, versus approximately 10-fold elsewhere.

The sorted regulatory T cells were CD4+, CD25-high and CD127-low, with genomic DNA sequenced. There are 15 residues in the CDR3. V was trimmed by 0 bases and J by 5 bases, leaving 13 bases between them. Germline CDR1 is MNHNY and CDR2 is SVGAGI (reference sequence). Only in-frame clones appear in the TCRdb table, and some are missing; sequencing was by immunoSEQ multiplex PCR. Among tens of thousands of clones listed, around 90% were seen once. Comment on this clone: Its antigen is unidentified.

These data also formed part of another study, on regulatory T cells. That paper adds: The PCR used 52 TRBV and 13 TRBJ primers.

Sequenced material: Tregs sorted from blood. V and J are TRBV6-6 and TRBJ1-2, with D unresolved. The receptor's source is a human donor in good health. The chain's CDR3 is CASSYSSGIGYGYTF. The CDR3 nucleotides read TGTGCCAGCAGTTACTCGTCTGGGATAGGGTATGGCTACACCTTC.